This TCR beta chain appears in the sequencing data of a study of CD8 T cells in Susac syndrome. RNA was extracted with the RNeasy kit, and a quantity of roughly 0.45 to 1 ug was reverse transcribed using random hexamers. Amplification of the TCR beta CDR3 was carried out by immunoSEQ multiplex PCR, which spanned a total of 54 Vbeta and 13 Jbeta segments. TCRdb analysed the immunoSEQ multiplex PCR reads with MiXCR anew, one entry per CDR3 protein. The sample consists of around 280,000 distinct CDR3 sequences, roughly 84% of them appearing once. CD8+ and CD4+ T cells from blood underwent TCR beta sequencing. It was treatment-naive patients with stable or active relapsing-remitting disease who made up the multiple sclerosis controls. Germline CDR1 and CDR2: MNHEY and SMNVEV (reference sequence). The CDR3 sequence is 13 residues long. Points on this clonotype: At one end, the junction sequence differs from germline, possibly due to a read error.

Sample: CD8+ T cells from PBMCs. The TCR sequence derives from a human donor with multiple sclerosis. This sequence joins TRBV27 and TRBJ2-7, with D unresolved. The CDR3 region is CASSTRVSYEQYF. The CDR3 DNA reads TGTGCCAGCAGCACCCGGGTCTCCTACGAGCAGTACTTT.